This entry lists 23 T cell receptor beta chains sequenced from one sample in a study of T-cell memory formation after mild COVID-19. TCRdb re-derived calls from the 5' RACE reads in MiXCR, one entry per CDR3 protein. The sample holds some 300,000 distinct CDR3 sequences, under 25% seen once. Sequenced: PBMCs or a T cell subset sorted from them (not recorded which). The receptors here all came from a man younger than 35 who had mild COVID-19 (a few samples of this study predate the infection). Cell type and time point are not known.

This clonotype was recorded a few times. The chain couples TRBV7-2 to TRBJ1-3; D gene unclear. CDR1 is SGHTA, CDR2 FQGNSA, per germline. V lost 1 base and J 3 bases, leaving 7 bases between the germline ends. CDR3 length: 14 amino acids. As DNA, the CDR3 is TGTGCCAGCAGCTTAGAACGGGTTGGAAACACCATATATTTT. This encodes CASSLERVGNTIYF.

The chain carries TRBV29-1 and TRBJ1-2; D is unresolved. The CDR3 loop spans 11 amino acids. CDR1 and CDR2 from the germline V gene are SQVTM and ANQGSEA. The ends were cut back, 5 bases at V and 5 bases at J, with 9 bases in the middle. The CDR3 region is CSVFGTYGYTF. CDR3 in DNA: TGCAGCGTTTTTGGAACTTATGGCTACACCTTC.

V and J are TRBV5-1 and TRBJ1-2; tentative D call: TRBD1 (5 bases). V was shortened by 0 bases and J by 6 bases, with 12 bases between the two germline ends. CDR1 is SGHRS, CDR2 YFSETQ, per germline. The CDR3 consists of 14 residues. For the CDR3, the DNA is TGCGCCAGCAGCTTGGACGGGGCCGGGAATGGCTACACCTTC. Protein product: CASSLDGAGNGYTF.

The chain uses TRBV27 and TRBJ1-5; no clear D. The CDR3 is made up of 15 amino acids. From germline, CDR1 is MNHEY and CDR2 SMNVEV (reference sequence). Trimming pared 2 bases from V and 4 bases from J, leaving 12 bases between. The CDR3 here is CASSLRSTGNQPQHF. As DNA, the CDR3 is TGTGCCAGCAGTTTAAGGTCAACGGGGAATCAGCCCCAGCATTTT.

This chain connects TRBV7-8 to TRBJ1-3; D not resolved. CDR3 size: 14 residues. Per germline, CDR1 SGHVS and CDR2 FQNEAQ. V gave up 5 bases and J gave up 5 bases, with 13 bases separating them. The CDR3 sequence is CASSPHGLRNTIYF. CDR3 coding DNA: TGTGCCAGCAGCCCGCACGGTCTGCGAAACACCATATATTTT.

This clonotype was recorded many times. The chain has TRBV3-1 and TRBJ1-6, with D uncertain. Germline V gives CDR1 LGHDT, CDR2 YNNKEL (reference sequence). Between the trimmed V and J ends, which lost 3 bases and 14 bases, there was a span of 14 bases. The CDR3 spans 13 residues. CDR3 loop: CASSQNEGLTLHF. As DNA, the CDR3 is TGTGCCAGCAGCCAGAATGAAGGTTTGACCCTCCACTTT.

CDR3 amino acids: CASSSTGTGLTQYF. CDR3 DNA: TGTGCCAGCAGCTCTACCGGGACAGGGTTGACGCAGTATTTT. The V and J genes are TRBV7-2 and TRBJ2-3, with 9 bases matching TRBD1. V dropped 4 bases and J dropped 9; count of bases not matched to a gene: 8. The CDR3 sequence is 14 residues long. Germline loops: CDR1 SGHTA, CDR2 FQGNSA.

This clonotype appeared a few times. The J gene is TRBJ2-3, the V gene TRBV2; D is undetermined. CDR1 and CDR2 from the germline V gene are SNHLY and FYNNEI. V was cut by 5 bases and J by 3 bases, with 12 bases left in between. This CDR3 has 14 amino acids. CDR3 nucleotide sequence: TGTGCCAGCAGTCGTACGAGGTCGACAGATACGCAGTATTTT. Translated, it gives CASSRTRSTDTQYF.

This clonotype has a handful of counts. The chain employs TRBV5-1 and TRBJ2-4, with TRBD1 matching 8 bases. This CDR3 spans 14 amino acids. V lost 0 bases to trimming and J lost 6 bases; unmatched junction nucleotides: 2. Looked up from germline, CDR1 is SGHRS and CDR2 is YFSETQ. The CDR3 DNA reads as TGCGCCAGCAGCTTGGAGACAGGGGCAAACATTCAGTACTTC. This translates into CASSLETGANIQYF.

V and J are TRBV5-1 and TRBJ1-1; D unresolved. V shed 2 bases and J shed 4 bases, with 9 bases lying between them. In germline, CDR1 is SGHRS, CDR2 YFSETQ. The CDR3 has 13 residues. CDR3 coding DNA: TGCGCCAGCAGCTTTGAGGCAGGCACTGAAGCTTTCTTT. Protein sequence: CASSFEAGTEAFF.

Note on this clonotype: Mismatch with germline at one junction end may stem from a read error. The gene calls are TRBV9 and TRBJ1-4; D is perhaps TRBD1 (5 bases). The CDR3 has 13 amino acids. Germline-derived CDR1 and CDR2 are SGDLS and YYNGEE. The CDR3 protein is CDSSPGGGGLLFF. As DNA, the CDR3 is TGTGACAGCAGCCCCGGGGGGGGAGGACTGCTGTTTTTT.

This rearrangement joins TRBV5-5 to TRBJ2-2; D possibly corresponds to TRBD1 (6 bases). CDR3 length: 16 amino acids. Germline V gene lookup returns CDR1 SGHKS and CDR2 YYEKEE (reference sequence). V lost 0 bases and J lost 4, with 13 bases in between. This chain's CDR3 is CASSLVPGAFTGELFF. The CDR3 DNA sequence: TGTGCCAGCAGCTTGGTCCCAGGGGCCTTCACCGGGGAGCTGTTTTTT. Using reference TRBV5-5 and TRBJ2-2 for the parts outside the CDR3, the full variable domain is DAGVTQSPTHLIKTRGQQVTLRCSPISGHKSVSWYQQVLGQGPQFIFQYYEKEERGRGNFPDRFSARQFPNYSSELNVNALLLGDSALYLCASSLVPGAFTGELFFGEGSRLTVL.

This clonotype showed up just a few times. The genes are TRBV6-5 and TRBJ2-1; 8 bases are shared with TRBD2. This CDR3 is 14 amino acids long. V was clipped by 4 bases and J by 5 bases; unmatched bases: 4. Germline CDR1 and CDR2: MNHEY and SVGAGI. The DNA of the CDR3 is TGTGCCAGCAGTTTATCCGGGGGGGACAATGAGCAGTTCTTC. This gives the protein CASSLSGGDNEQFF.

The V call is TRBV6-5, the J call TRBJ1-1, with a possible D match to TRBD1 (5 bases). Germline assignment: CDR1 MNHEY and CDR2 SVGAGI. The V end was cut by 7 bases, the J end by 0 bases, with 15 bases between. This CDR3 region has 15 residues. Here the CDR3 reads CASKTWGTLNTEAFF. The DNA for the CDR3 is TGTGCCAGCAAGACGTGGGGGACTCTGAACACTGAAGCTTTCTTT.

The rearrangement uses TRBV27 and TRBJ1-4, with D possibly TRBD1 on 6 matching bases. The V end was cut by 4 bases, the J end by 3 bases, with 12 bases between. The CDR3 runs 15 residues. Germline-derived CDR1 and CDR2 are MNHEY and SMNVEV (reference sequence). CDR3 region: CASSCGGGSNEKLFF. The DNA of the CDR3 is TGTGCCAGCAGTTGTGGGGGCGGCTCTAATGAAAAACTGTTTTTT.

J is TRBJ1-2 and V is TRBV20-1; 12 bases align to TRBD1. Trimming removed 1 base from V and 4 bases from J; junction bases left unmatched: 4. The CDR3 spans 15 residues. The V gene's germline CDR1 is DFQATT and CDR2 SNEGSKA (reference sequence). CDR3 DNA: TGCAGTGCTAGAGTACAGGGACAGGGGGCCTATGGCTACACCTTC. It is translated as CSARVQGQGAYGYTF.

This clonotype was seen a few times. The CDR3 here is CASSLMDGDYEQYF. CDR3 coding DNA: TGTGCCAGCAGCTTGATGGACGGCGACTACGAGCAGTACTTC. The chain has TRBV7-9 and TRBJ2-7; the D is unclear. Germline V CDR1 and CDR2: SEHNR, FQNEAQ (reference sequence). This CDR3 region has 14 residues. V was pared by 3 bases and J by 3 bases, with 12 bases between.

The CDR3 DNA reads TGCAGTGCTAGGGCCCAGGGGGGCGCAGATACGCAGTATTTT. Protein: CSARAQGGADTQYF. The chain carries TRBV20-1 and TRBJ2-3; weak D call: TRBD1 (7 bases). V gave up 3 bases and J gave up 4 bases, with 14 bases separating them. CDR3 length equals 14 residues. In germline, CDR1 is DFQATT, CDR2 SNEGSKA (reference sequence).

In nucleotides, the CDR3 is TGTGCCAGCAGTTTATGGGAGAAGCATTCACCCCTCCACTTT. It translates to CASSLWEKHSPLHF. The gene calls are TRBV28 and TRBJ1-6, with D unresolved. Germline CDR1 is MDHEN and CDR2 is SYDVKM. The CDR3 loop spans 14 amino acids. V was pared by 0 bases and J by 8 bases, with 8 bases between.

This clonotype was picked up many times. The chain recombines TRBV12-3 or TRBV12-4 with TRBJ2-3; TRBD2 might be the D (7 bases). V gave up 5 bases and J gave up 6 bases, with 18 bases separating them. The CDR3 has 15 amino acids. The CDR3 loop reads CASSPGGRFADTQYF. CDR3 DNA: TGTGCCAGCAGTCCGGGGGGCCGGTTTGCGGATACGCAGTATTTT.

In its sample, this clonotype was seen a few times. CDR3 bases: TGCGCCTCGAAGGGGACCCAGTACTTC. It yields the protein CASKGTQYF. V is TRBV4-3 and J is TRBJ2-5; no clear D. Germline values: CDR1 LGHNA, CDR2 YSLEER. Deletions cut 11 bases from V and 7 bases from J, with 8 bases between. This CDR3 contains 9 residues.

The V gene is TRBV6-2 or TRBV6-3, the J gene TRBJ1-6; D gene ambiguous. Germline V gene lookup returns CDR1 MNHEY and CDR2 SVGEGT. The V and J ends lost 7 bases and 11 bases respectively, with 12 bases between them. The length of the CDR3 is 12 residues. The CDR3 DNA is TGTGCCAGCACCACGGTTCGGGCACCCCTCCACTTT. Protein: CASTTVRAPLHF.

V is TRBV12-3 or TRBV12-4 and J is TRBJ2-1; 14 bases are shared with TRBD2. CDR3 length: 15 amino acids. Germline trimming cut 4 bases from V and 11 bases from J; bases unmatched to any gene: 7. The CDR3 sequence: CASSSTGTSGGKQFF. The CDR3 nucleotides are TGTGCCAGCAGTTCAACCGGGACTAGCGGGGGAAAGCAGTTCTTC.